Presented here are 10 T cell receptor beta chains from one specimen sequenced in a study of blood T cell repertoires in COVID-19. Clones were read by immunoSEQ multiplex PCR, and TCRdb kept only the in-frame ones, dropping some. Of around 430,000 clones listed, about 86% were seen once; the top ten hold roughly 10%. Sequencing was performed on PBMCs or T cells enriched from blood (not recorded which). The receptors were sampled from a woman in her fifties or sixties who had recovered from COVID-19.

With regard to this clone: An end of the junction differs from the germline gene, which may be a read error. Other DNA sequences in the same sample also yield this CDR3. The chain joins TRBV6-5 to TRBJ2-1, with 10 bases matching TRBD2. This CDR3 contains 16 residues. Germline V gene data show CDR1 as MNHEY and CDR2 as SVGAGI. CDR3 loop: CASSYTSGASYNEQFF. In nucleotides, the CDR3 is TGTGCCAGCAGTTACACTAGCGGGGCCTCCTACAATGAACAGTTCTTC.

Comments on this clone: The sample has other DNA sequences that encode this CDR3 too. J is TRBJ1-6 and V is TRBV19, with TRBD1 identical over 7 bases. With V trimmed by 6 bases and J by 7 bases, 6 bases remained unmatched. Germline values: CDR1 LNHDA, CDR2 SQIVND (reference sequence). This CDR3 has 14 amino acids. CDR3 sequence (DNA): TGTGCCAGTAGCCCCGGGACAGCCAATTCACCCCTCCACTTT. Amino acid sequence: CASSPGTANSPLHF.

The chain combines TRBV5-6 with TRBJ1-4; 7 nucleotides align to TRBD1. Germline CDR1 is SGHDT and CDR2 is YYEEEE. The CDR3 is made up of 16 amino acids. The V segment lost 1 base and the J segment 5 bases; nucleotides outside the gene matches: 8. DNA of the CDR3: TGTGCCAGCAGCTTGAAAGGGGACAGACCAAATGAAAAACTGTTTTTT. This translates into CASSLKGDRPNEKLFF.

The J gene is TRBJ2-6, the V gene TRBV18; TRBD1 is a possible D gene (6 bases). There are 18 residues in the CDR3. Trimming stripped 3 bases from V and 0 bases from J, with 15 bases between. The germline V gene encodes CDR1 KGHSH and CDR2 LQKENI. As DNA, the CDR3 is TGTGCCAGCTCACCCACAGGGTACTCCCCCTCTGGGGCCAACGTCCTGACTTTC. It translates to CASSPTGYSPSGANVLTF. The full variable domain, its missing parts supplied by reference TRBV18 and TRBJ2-6, is NAGVMQNPRHLVRRRGQEARLRCSPMKGHSHVYWYRQLPEEGLKFMVYLQKENIIDESGMPKERFSAEFPKEGPSILRIQQVVRGDSAAYFCASSPTGYSPSGANVLTFGAGSRLTVL.

The rearrangement joins TRBV4-3 to TRBJ2-5; 9 bases align to TRBD2. The germline V gene has CDR1 LGHNA and CDR2 YSLEER. J was trimmed by 4 bases and V by 4 bases; bases with no gene match: 4. CDR3 length: 14 residues. The CDR3 coding sequence is TGCGCCAGCAGCCTGGGACTAGCTTTAGAGACCCAGTACTTC. As protein: CASSLGLALETQYF.

This clone showed up just once. This chain links TRBV25-1 with TRBJ1-2; maybe TRBD1 (6 bases). CDR1 MGHDK and CDR2 SYGVNS come from the germline V gene. The ends were cut back, 5 bases at V and 4 bases at J, with 20 bases in the middle. This CDR3 has 16 residues. In DNA form, the CDR3 reads TGTGCCAGCAGTCCCCAAGGGGGGGGGCGCGGCTATGGCTACACCTTC. Amino acids: CASSPQGGGRGYGYTF.

The chain couples TRBV13 to TRBJ2-2, with D uncertain. The CDR3 is 13 residues long. Trimming left V 5 bases short and J 1 base short, with 5 bases between. Germline V gene lookup returns CDR1 PRHDT and CDR2 FYEKMQ (reference sequence). This chain's CDR3 is CASSPGNTGELFF. As DNA, the CDR3 is TGTGCCAGCAGCCCAGGGAACACCGGGGAGCTGTTTTTT.

The chain joins TRBV5-1 to TRBJ1-1, with D possibly being TRBD1 (6 bases). Trimming removed 2 bases at V and 1 base at J, with 15 bases between. The CDR3 spans 16 residues. Germline values: CDR1 SGHRS, CDR2 YFSETQ. The CDR3: CASSLGPRGGNTEAFF. The CDR3 DNA follows: TGCGCCAGCAGCTTAGGTCCAAGAGGGGGGAACACTGAAGCTTTCTTT. The full variable domain, in which reference TRBV5-1 and TRBJ1-1 provide the parts outside the CDR3, is KAGVTQTPRYLIKTRGQQVTLSCSPISGHRSVSWYQQTPGQGLQFLFEYFSETQRNKGNFPGRFSGRQFSNSRSEMNVSTLELGDSALYLCASSLGPRGGNTEAFFGQGTRLTVV.

This chain connects TRBV19 to TRBJ2-3, with TRBD2 matching 7 bases. With 5 bases clipped from V and 0 bases from J, the junction kept 14 bases outside the gene matches. This CDR3 has 18 residues. Germline V lookup: CDR1 LNHDA, CDR2 SQIVND (reference sequence). Here the CDR3 DNA reads TGTGCCAGTAGTTGGGAGTCTAGCGGCCTCATAAGCACAGATACGCAGTATTTT. It encodes CASSWESSGLISTDTQYF.

The genes are TRBV7-8 and TRBJ2-7, with a weak D call TRBD2 (5 bases). V was pared by 5 bases and J by 6 bases, with 17 bases between. Germline CDR1 SGHVS, CDR2 FQNEAQ. This CDR3 is 14 amino acids long. This CDR3 is CASSGRVVKGEQYF. In nucleotides, the CDR3 is TGTGCCAGCAGCGGGCGGGTAGTAAAAGGCGAGCAGTACTTC. Together with reference TRBV7-8 and TRBJ2-7, the CDR3 gives the full variable domain: GAGVSQSPRYKVAKRGQDVALRCDPISGHVSLFWYQQALGQGPEFLTYFQNEAQLDKSGLPSDRFFAERPEGSVSTLKIQRTQQEDSAVYLCASSGRVVKGEQYFGPGTRLTVT.